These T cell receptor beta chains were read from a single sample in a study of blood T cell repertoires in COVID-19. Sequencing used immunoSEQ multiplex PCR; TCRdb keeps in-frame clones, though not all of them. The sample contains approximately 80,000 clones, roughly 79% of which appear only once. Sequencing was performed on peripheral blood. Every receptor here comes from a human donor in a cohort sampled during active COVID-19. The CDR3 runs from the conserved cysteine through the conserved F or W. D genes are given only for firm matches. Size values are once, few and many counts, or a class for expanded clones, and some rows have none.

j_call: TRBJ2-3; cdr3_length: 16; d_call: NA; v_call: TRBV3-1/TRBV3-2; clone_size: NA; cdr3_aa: CASSQDSGQGRDTQYF; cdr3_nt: NA
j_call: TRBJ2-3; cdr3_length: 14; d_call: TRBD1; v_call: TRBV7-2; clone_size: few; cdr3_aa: CASSGTGDTDTQYF; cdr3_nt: TGTGCCAGCAGCGGGACAGGGGACACAGATACGCAGTATTTT
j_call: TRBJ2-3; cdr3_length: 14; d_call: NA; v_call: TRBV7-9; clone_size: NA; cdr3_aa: CASSPGGTVGTQYF; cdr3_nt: TGTGCCAGCAGCCCGGGAGGGACAGTTGGAACGCAGTATTTT
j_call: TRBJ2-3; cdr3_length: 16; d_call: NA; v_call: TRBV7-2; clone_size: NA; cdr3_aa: CASSLVGVLSTDTQYF; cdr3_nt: TGTGCCAGCAGCTTAGTAGGGGTCCTGAGCACAGATACGCAGTATTTT
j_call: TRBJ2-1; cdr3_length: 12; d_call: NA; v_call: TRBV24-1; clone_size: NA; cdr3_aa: CATSDFKGEQFF; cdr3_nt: TGTGCCACCAGTGATTTTAAGGGGGAGCAGTTCTTC
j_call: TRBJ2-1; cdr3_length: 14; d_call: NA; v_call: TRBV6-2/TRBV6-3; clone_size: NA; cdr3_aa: CASSPGLPNNEQFF; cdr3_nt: TGTGCCAGCAGTCCAGGACTACCTAACAATGAGCAGTTCTTC
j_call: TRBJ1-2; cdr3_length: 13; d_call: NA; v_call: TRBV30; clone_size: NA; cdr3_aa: CAWSLGGNYGYTF; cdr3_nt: TGTGCCTGGAGTCTGGGGGGAAATTATGGCTACACCTTC
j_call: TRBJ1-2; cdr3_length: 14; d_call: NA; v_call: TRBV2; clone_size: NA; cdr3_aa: CASSEAGGNYGYTF; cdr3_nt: TGTGCCAGCAGTGAAGCTGGGGGGAACTATGGCTACACCTTC
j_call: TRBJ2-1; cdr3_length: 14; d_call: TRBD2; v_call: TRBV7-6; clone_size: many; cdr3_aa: CASSLPYSGNEQFF; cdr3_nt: TGTGCCAGCAGCTTACCATATAGCGGGAATGAGCAGTTCTTC
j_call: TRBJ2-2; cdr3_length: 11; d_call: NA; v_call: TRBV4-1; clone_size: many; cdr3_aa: CASCEAGELFF; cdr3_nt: TGCGCCAGTTGTGAGGCCGGGGAGCTGTTTTTT
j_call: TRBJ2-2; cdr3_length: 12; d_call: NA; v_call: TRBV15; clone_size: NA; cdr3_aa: CATSRDRGELFF; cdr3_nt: TGTGCCACCAGCAGAGACCGCGGGGAGCTGTTTTTT
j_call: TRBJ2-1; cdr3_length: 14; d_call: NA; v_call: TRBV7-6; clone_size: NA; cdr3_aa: CASSLAGAWNEQFF; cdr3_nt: TGTGCCAGCAGCTTAGCGGGCGCGTGGAATGAGCAGTTCTTC
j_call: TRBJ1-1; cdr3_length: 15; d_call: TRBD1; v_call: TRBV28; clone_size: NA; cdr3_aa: CASSLQGGMNTEAFF; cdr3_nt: TGTGCCAGCAGTCTACAGGGGGGAATGAACACTGAAGCTTTCTTT
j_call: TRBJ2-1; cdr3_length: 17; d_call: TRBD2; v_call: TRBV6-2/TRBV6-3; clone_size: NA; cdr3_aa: CASSYSKEAGGGFEQFF; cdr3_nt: TGTGCCAGCAGTTACTCGAAGGAAGCGGGAGGGGGATTTGAGCAGTTCTTC
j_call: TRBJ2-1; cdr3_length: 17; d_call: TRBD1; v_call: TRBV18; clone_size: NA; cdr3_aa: CASSSTYRDREDNEQFF; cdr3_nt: TGTGCCAGCTCATCAACGTACCGGGACAGGGAGGACAATGAGCAGTTCTTC
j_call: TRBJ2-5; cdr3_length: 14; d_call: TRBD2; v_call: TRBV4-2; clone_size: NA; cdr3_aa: CASSLRLAEETQYF; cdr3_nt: TGTGCCAGCAGCCTCCGACTAGCGGAGGAGACCCAGTACTTC
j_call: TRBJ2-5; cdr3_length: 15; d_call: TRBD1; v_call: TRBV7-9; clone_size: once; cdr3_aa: CASSLGDRTQETQYF; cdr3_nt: TGTGCCAGCAGCTTAGGGGACAGGACTCAAGAGACCCAGTACTTC
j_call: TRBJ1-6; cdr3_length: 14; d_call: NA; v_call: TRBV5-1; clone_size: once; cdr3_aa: CASSLEGGNSPLHF; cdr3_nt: TGCGCCAGCAGCTTGGAAGGGGGTAATTCACCCCTCCACTTT
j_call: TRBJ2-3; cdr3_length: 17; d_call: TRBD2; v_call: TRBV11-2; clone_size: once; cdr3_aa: CASSSDRWTGGTDTQYF; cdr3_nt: TGTGCCAGCAGCTCAGATCGGTGGACCGGGGGGACAGATACGCAGTATTTT
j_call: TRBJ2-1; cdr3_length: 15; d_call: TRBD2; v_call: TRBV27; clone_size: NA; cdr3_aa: CASSFGSGRKYEQFF; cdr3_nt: TGTGCCAGCAGTTTCGGCAGCGGGAGAAAATACGAGCAGTTCTTC
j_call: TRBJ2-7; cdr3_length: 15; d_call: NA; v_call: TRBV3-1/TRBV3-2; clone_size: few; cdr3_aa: CASSQELQSSYEQYF; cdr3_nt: TGTGCCAGCAGCCAAGAACTCCAAAGCTCCTACGAGCAGTACTTC
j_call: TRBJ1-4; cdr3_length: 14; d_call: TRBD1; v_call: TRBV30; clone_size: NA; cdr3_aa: CAWSQGQGWEKLFF; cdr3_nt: TGTGCCTGGAGTCAAGGACAGGGATGGGAAAAACTGTTTTTT
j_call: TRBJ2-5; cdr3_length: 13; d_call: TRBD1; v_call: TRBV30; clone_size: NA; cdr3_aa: CAWWGQTQETQYF; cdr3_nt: TGTGCCTGGTGGGGACAGACCCAGGAGACCCAGTACTTC
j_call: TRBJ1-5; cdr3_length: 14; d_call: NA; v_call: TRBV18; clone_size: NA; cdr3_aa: CASSPQDTYQPQHF; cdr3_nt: TGTGCCAGCTCACCACAGGACACCTATCAGCCCCAGCATTTT
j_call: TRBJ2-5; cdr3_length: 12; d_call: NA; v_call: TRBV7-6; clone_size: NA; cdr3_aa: CASSLAEETQYF; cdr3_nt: TGTGCCAGCAGCTTGGCAGAAGAGACCCAGTACTTC
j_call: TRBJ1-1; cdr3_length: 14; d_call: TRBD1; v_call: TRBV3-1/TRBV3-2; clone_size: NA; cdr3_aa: CASSQGQGGTEAFF; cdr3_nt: TGTGCCAGCAGCCAGGGACAGGGGGGCACTGAAGCTTTCTTT
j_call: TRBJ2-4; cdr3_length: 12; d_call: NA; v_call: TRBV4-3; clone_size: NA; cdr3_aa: CASSQDLGTLYF; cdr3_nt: TGCGCCAGCAGCCAAGATTTGGGGACTTTGTACTTC
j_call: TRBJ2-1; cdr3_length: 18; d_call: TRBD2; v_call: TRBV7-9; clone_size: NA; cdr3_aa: CASSTLAGGRSSYNEQFF; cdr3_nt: TGTGCCAGCAGCACACTAGCGGGGGGGCGGAGCTCCTACAATGAGCAGTTCTTC
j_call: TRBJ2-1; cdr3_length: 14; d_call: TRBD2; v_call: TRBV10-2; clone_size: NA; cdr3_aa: CASSDSRLANEQFF; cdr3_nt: TGCGCCAGCAGTGATTCCAGACTAGCCAATGAGCAGTTCTTC
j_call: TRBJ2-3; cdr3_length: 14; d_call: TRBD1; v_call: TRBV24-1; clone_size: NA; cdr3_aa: CATSDTGGTDTQYF; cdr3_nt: TGTGCCACCAGTGATACAGGGGGTACAGATACGCAGTATTTT
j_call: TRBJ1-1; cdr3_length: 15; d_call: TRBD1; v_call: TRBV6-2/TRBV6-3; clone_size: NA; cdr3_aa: CASSLAGTGYTEAFF; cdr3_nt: TGTGCCAGCAGTCTCGCCGGGACAGGGTACACTGAAGCTTTCTTT
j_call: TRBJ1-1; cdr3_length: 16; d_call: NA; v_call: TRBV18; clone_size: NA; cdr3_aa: CASSPWDTTFVPEAFF; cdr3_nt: TGTGCCAGCTCCCCGTGGGACACTACATTCGTGCCTGAAGCTTTCTTT
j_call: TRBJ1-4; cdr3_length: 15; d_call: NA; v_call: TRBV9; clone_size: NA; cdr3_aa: CASSVGHTTNEKLFF; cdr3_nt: TGTGCCAGCAGCGTAGGACATACAACTAATGAAAAACTGTTTTTT
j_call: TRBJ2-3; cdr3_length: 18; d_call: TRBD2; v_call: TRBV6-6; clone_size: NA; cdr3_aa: CASSRNPFSGTYTDTQYF; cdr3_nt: TGTGCCAGCAGTCGCAACCCTTTTAGCGGGACATACACAGATACGCAGTATTTT
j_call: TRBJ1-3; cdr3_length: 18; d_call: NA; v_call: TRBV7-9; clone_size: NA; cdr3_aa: CASSFFIPLSSSGNTIYF; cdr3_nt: TGTGCCAGCAGCTTCTTTATCCCACTCTCTAGCTCTGGAAACACCATATATTTT
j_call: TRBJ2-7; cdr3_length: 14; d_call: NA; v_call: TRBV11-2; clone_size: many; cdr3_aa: CASSLTRGIYEQYF; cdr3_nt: TGTGCCAGCAGCTTAACCCGAGGGATCTACGAGCAGTACTTC
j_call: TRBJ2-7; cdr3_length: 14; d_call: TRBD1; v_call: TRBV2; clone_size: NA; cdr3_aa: CASETGGASYEQYF; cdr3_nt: TGTGCCAGCGAAACAGGGGGCGCATCCTACGAGCAGTACTTC
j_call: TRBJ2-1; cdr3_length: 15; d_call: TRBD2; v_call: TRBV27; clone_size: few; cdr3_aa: CASSLLTSGRNEQFF; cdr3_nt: TGTGCCAGCAGTTTATTGACTAGCGGGAGAAATGAGCAGTTCTTC
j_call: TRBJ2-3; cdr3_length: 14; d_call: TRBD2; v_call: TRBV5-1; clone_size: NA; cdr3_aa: CASSRTSTTDTQYF; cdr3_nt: TGCGCCAGCAGCCGGACTAGCACCACAGATACGCAGTATTTT
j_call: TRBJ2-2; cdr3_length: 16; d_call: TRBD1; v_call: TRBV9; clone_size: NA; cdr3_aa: CASSPDDRGWTGELFF; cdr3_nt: TGTGCCAGCAGCCCCGACGACAGGGGATGGACCGGGGAGCTGTTTTTT
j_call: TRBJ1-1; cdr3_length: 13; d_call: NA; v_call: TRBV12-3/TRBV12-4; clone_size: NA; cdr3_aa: CASSLVRGTEAFF; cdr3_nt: TGTGCCAGCAGTTTAGTCCGGGGGACTGAAGCTTTCTTT
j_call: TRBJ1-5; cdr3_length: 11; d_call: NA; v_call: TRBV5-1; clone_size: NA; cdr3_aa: CPRLINQPQHF; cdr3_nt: TGCCCCCGACTTATCAATCAGCCCCAGCATTTT
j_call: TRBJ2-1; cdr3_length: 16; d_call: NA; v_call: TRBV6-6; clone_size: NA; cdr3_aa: CASSYSGSLTYNEQFF; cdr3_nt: TGTGCCAGCAGTTACTCGGGTAGCCTTACCTACAATGAGCAGTTCTTC
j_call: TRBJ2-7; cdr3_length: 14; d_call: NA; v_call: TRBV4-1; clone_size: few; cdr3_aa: CASSQVSTSYEQYF; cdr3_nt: TGCGCCAGCAGCCAAGTTTCTACCTCCTACGAGCAGTACTTC
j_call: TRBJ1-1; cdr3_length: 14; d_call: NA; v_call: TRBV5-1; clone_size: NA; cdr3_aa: CASSSGLMNTEAFF; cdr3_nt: TGCGCCAGCAGCAGCGGACTGATGAACACTGAAGCTTTCTTT
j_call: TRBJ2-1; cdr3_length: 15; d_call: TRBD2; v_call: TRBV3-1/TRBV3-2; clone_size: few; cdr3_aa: CASSPFVAGNNEQFF; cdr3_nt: TGTGCCAGCAGCCCCTTTGTAGCGGGGAACAATGAGCAGTTCTTC